The sequence of this T cell receptor (beta chain) was determined in a study of blood T cell repertoires in COVID-19. Study-wide background: The study drew acute and convalescent COVID-19 samples from the United States, Italy and Spain.

Clones were read by immunoSEQ multiplex PCR, and TCRdb kept only the in-frame ones, dropping some. The table shows 100,000 to 150,000 clones, with 60% to 80% occurring only once. Germline CDR1 reads MNHEY; CDR2 reads SVGAGI. V was trimmed by 7 bases and J by 5 bases, leaving 12 bases between them. The CDR3 contains 13 residues. This receptor was taken from a man in his sixties with acute or convalescent COVID-19. The sample consisted of peripheral blood. The chain links TRBV6-5 to TRBJ1-5; no firm D call. The CDR3 is CASNLWRDQPQHF. In DNA form, the CDR3 reads TGTGCCAGCAACCTTTGGAGGGATCAGCCCCAGCATTTT.